The 23 T cell receptor beta chains listed next were all sequenced from one sample in a study of blood T cells in healthy people across ages. A sample-barcoded 5' primer and a J-beta primer mix were used in a second PCR of about 6 to 11 cycles. TCRdb reanalysed the 5' RACE reads using MiXCR and keeps one entry per CDR3 protein. The sample has around 850,000 distinct CDR3 sequences; about 34% are singletons. The sample was blood. The receptors were gathered from a man aged 18 to 29 in good health.

This clonotype was counted between two and nine times. The gene calls are TRBV3-1 and TRBJ2-1, with TRBD1 identical over 10 bases. Germline V lookup: CDR1 LGHDT, CDR2 YNNKEL (reference sequence). Trimming cost V 8 bases and J 8 bases; bases outside gene matches: 12. CDR3 length: 15 amino acids. The DNA of the CDR3 is TGTGCCAGCCACTCACTGCGGGACAGGGGCCATGAGCAGTTCTTC. This sequence encodes CASHSLRDRGHEQFF.

This clonotype has ten or more counts. The chain has TRBV15 and TRBJ2-7; D uncertain. The CDR3 totals 13 residues. Germline V gene lookup returns CDR1 LNHNV and CDR2 YYDKDF (reference sequence). With 0 bases removed from V and 4 bases from J, the gap between germline ends came to 7 bases. CDR3 sequence (DNA): TGTGCCACCAGCAGAGATCTCCCTTACGAGCAGTACTTC. It codes for CATSRDLPYEQYF.

With regard to this clonotype: A much larger clone is a single base away; this may be a read error. The chain joins TRBV7-2 to TRBJ2-1, with a weak D call TRBD2 (6 bases). The CDR3 runs to 12 residues. CDR1 and CDR2 from the germline V gene are SGHTA and FQGNSA. Trimming removed 11 bases at V and 4 bases at J, with 12 bases between. In nucleotides, the CDR3 is TGTGCCTGCGCGCGGGGATACAATGAGCAGTTCTTC. This gives the protein CACARGYNEQFF. The full variable domain, with the rest looked up from reference TRBV7-2 and TRBJ2-1, is GAGVSQSPSNKVTEKGKDVELRCDPISGHTALYWYRQSLGQGLEFLIYFQGNSAPDKSGLPSDRFSAERTGGSVSTLTIQRTQQEDSAVYLCACARGYNEQFFGPGTRLTVL.

CDR3 sequence: CASSTGTETDTQYF. For the CDR3, the DNA is TGTGCCAGCAGCACCGGGACGGAGACCGATACGCAGTATTTT. V and J are TRBV3-1 and TRBJ2-3; possibly TRBD1 or TRBD2 for D (5 bases each). CDR1 is LGHDT, CDR2 YNNKEL, per germline (reference sequence). V lost 5 bases, J lost 6 bases, and 15 bases lay in between. The length of the CDR3 is 14 residues.

The chain links TRBV29-1 to TRBJ2-5; a weak D match, TRBD2 (6 bases). The CDR3 is 11 amino acids. Germline lookup yields CDR1 SQVTM and CDR2 ANQGSEA. The V end was cut by 5 bases, the J end by 11 bases, with 15 bases between. The DNA for the CDR3 is TGCAGCGTTACTAGCAACAATGAGCAGTACTTC. This sequence encodes CSVTSNNEQYF. Using reference TRBV29-1 and TRBJ2-5 for the parts outside the CDR3, the full variable domain is SAVISQKPSRDICQRGTSLTIQCQVDSQVTMMFWYRQQPGQSLTLIATANQGSEATYESGFVIDKFPISRPNLTFSTLTVSNMSPEDSSIYLCSVTSNNEQYFGPGTRLLVL.

The rearrangement joins TRBV20-1 to TRBJ2-1; no clear D gene. V dropped 1 base and J dropped 10 bases, with 20 bases sitting between them. CDR1 DFQATT and CDR2 SNEGSKA come from the germline V gene (reference sequence). This CDR3 has 15 residues. The DNA of the CDR3 is TGCAGTGCTAGAGGGCTGATTGGGCTGTCCTACGAGCAGTTCTTC. This gives the protein CSARGLIGLSYEQFF.

This clonotype turned up a few times. The rearrangement joins TRBV4-1 to TRBJ1-1, with 7 bases matching TRBD1. Trimming cost V 4 bases and J 2 bases; bases outside gene matches: 13. Looked up from germline, CDR1 is MGHRA and CDR2 is YSYEKL. The CDR3 is made up of 17 amino acids. CDR3 sequence: CASSPDRGQLINTEAFF. The CDR3 coding sequence is TGCGCCAGCAGCCCGGATAGGGGACAGCTAATTAACACTGAAGCTTTCTTT.

This clonotype appeared a few times. The V gene is TRBV11-2, the J gene TRBJ2-3; D is tentatively TRBD1 or TRBD2 (5 bases each). The CDR3 extends over 17 amino acids. V lost 5 bases and J lost 0, with 18 bases in between. Germline assignment: CDR1 SGHAT and CDR2 FQNNGV. Here the CDR3 DNA reads TGTGCCAGCAGCGCCTACACGATGGGACGGAGCACAGATACGCAGTATTTT. It codes for CASSAYTMGRSTDTQYF.

Turning to this clonotype: It may be a read error: a sequence one base away is much more abundant. The rearrangement uses TRBV4-2 and TRBJ2-5; maybe TRBD1 (6 bases). Germline loops: CDR1 LGHNA, CDR2 YNFKEQ. The CDR3 sequence is 19 residues long. In nucleotides, the CDR3 is TGTGCCAGCGGCCAAGATGTACTTAGAGGGGGTCTGTACCAAGAGACCCAGTACTTC. Translating gives CASGQDVLRGGLYQETQYF.

The chain carries TRBV5-1 and TRBJ2-3, with D uncertain. V dropped 0 bases and J dropped 1 base, with 12 bases sitting between them. The CDR3 is 16 amino acids. The germline V gene encodes CDR1 SGHRS and CDR2 YFSETQ. The CDR3 region has the DNA TGCGCCAGCAGCTTGGTATGGTCAGGAGGCACAGATACGCAGTATTTT. Encoded protein: CASSLVWSGGTDTQYF.

Details on this clonotype: A much larger clone lies a single base off, so this may be a read error. The V and J genes are TRBV12-3 or TRBV12-4 and TRBJ2-4; TRBD1 is a possible D gene (5 bases). CDR3 size: 16 residues. Trimming left V 7 bases short and J 0 bases short, with 16 bases between. The chain's CDR3 is CASTRDRVRAKNIQYF. The CDR3 coding sequence is TGTGCCAGCACCAGAGACAGAGTCCGAGCCAAAAACATTCAGTACTTC.

This clonotype has a handful of counts. The rearrangement joins TRBV28 to TRBJ1-5; maybe TRBD1 (5 bases). The germline V gene encodes CDR1 MDHEN and CDR2 SYDVKM. Deletions cut 6 bases from V and 7 bases from J, with 22 bases between. CDR3 size: 16 residues. CDR3 in DNA: TGTGCCAGCAGCACTCACCAGGCGGGGAGGGACCAGCCCCAGCATTTT. It specifies CASSTHQAGRDQPQHF. The full variable domain, with the rest looked up from reference TRBV28 and TRBJ1-5, is DVKVTQSSRYLVKRTGEKVFLECVQDMDHENMFWYRQDPGLGLRLIYFSYDVKMKEKGDIPEGYSVSREKKERFSLILESASTNQTSMYLCASSTHQAGRDQPQHFGDGTRLSIL.

V gene TRBV4-1 combines with J gene TRBJ2-7; tentative D call: TRBD1 (5 bases). The CDR3 is 13 residues long. Germline V CDR1 and CDR2: MGHRA, YSYEKL. Deletions cut 3 bases from V and 1 base from J, with 7 bases between. The CDR3 sequence is CASSHRESYEQYF. The CDR3 region has the DNA TGCGCCAGCAGCCACAGGGAATCCTACGAGCAGTACTTC.

Many counts were recorded for this clonotype. CDR3 nucleotide sequence: TGCAGTGCTAGCGAGTTAGGGAGGAGCACAGATACGCAGTATTTT. As protein: CSASELGRSTDTQYF. The genes are TRBV20-1 and TRBJ2-3; D is possibly TRBD2 (6 bases). Deletions cut 3 bases from V and 0 bases from J, with 13 bases between. The CDR3 covers 15 residues. CDR1 and CDR2 (germline): DFQATT, SNEGSKA (reference sequence).

This clonotype was seen a few times. J is TRBJ1-6 and V is TRBV6-6; 10 bases fit TRBD1. In germline, CDR1 is MNHNY, CDR2 SVGAGI (reference sequence). This CDR3 comprises 15 residues. V shed 5 bases, J shed 7 bases, and the junction held 5 bases outside the gene matches. CDR3 loop: CASSPTGGANSPLHF. The CDR3 DNA sequence: TGTGCCAGCAGTCCGACAGGGGGCGCGAATTCACCCCTCCACTTT.

The rearrangement links TRBV4-2 to TRBJ2-1; D is perhaps TRBD1 or TRBD2 (5 bases each). CDR1 is LGHNA and CDR2 is YNFKEQ in the germline V gene. V gave up 4 bases and J gave up 2 bases, with 21 bases separating them. The CDR3 extends over 18 amino acids. The CDR3 loop reads CASSRKGMTGTTYNEQFF. DNA for the CDR3: TGTGCCAGCAGCCGCAAAGGTATGACGGGGACGACCTACAATGAGCAGTTCTTC.

The V call is TRBV20-1, the J call TRBJ1-5, with 8 bases that match TRBD1. Germline CDR1 DFQATT, CDR2 SNEGSKA (reference sequence). The length of the CDR3 is 18 residues. V lost 0 bases, J lost 1 base, and 11 bases stayed unmatched. CDR3 sequence (DNA): TGCAGTGCTAGAGATACAACCAGGGGGCTATGGAGCAATCAGCCCCAGCATTTT. It translates to CSARDTTRGLWSNQPQHF.

V usage is TRBV7-2 and J usage is TRBJ1-2; maybe TRBD1 (5 bases). V lost 10 bases and J lost 11, with 17 bases in between. The CDR3 totals 11 residues. The V gene's germline CDR1 is SGHTA and CDR2 FQGNSA. This CDR3 reads CANNLGGEYTF. CDR3 DNA: TGTGCCAACAACTTAGGAGGGGAATACACCTTC.

Details on this clonotype: Just one base apart from a much larger clone, this may be a read error. V and J are TRBV4-3 and TRBJ2-5; D uncertain. CDR1 and CDR2 (germline): LGHNA, YSLEER. Trimming took 4 bases from V and 11 from J, leaving 23 bases between them. CDR3 length: 15 residues. CDR3 DNA: TGCGCCAGCAGCCCGTCGTTCCCGAACTACAATGAGCAGTACTTC. Residues: CASSPSFPNYNEQYF.

The chain carries TRBV5-1 and TRBJ1-1; TRBD1 matches at 12 bases. The length of the CDR3 is 14 residues. Per germline, CDR1 SGHRS and CDR2 YFSETQ. J lost 9 bases, V lost 4 bases, and 7 bases had no gene match. CDR3 protein: CASSLGGTGGKAFF. CDR3 coding DNA: TGCGCCAGCAGCCTTGGTGGGACAGGGGGCAAAGCTTTCTTT. Based on the CDR3 plus reference TRBV5-1 and TRBJ1-1, the full variable domain is KAGVTQTPRYLIKTRGQQVTLSCSPISGHRSVSWYQQTPGQGLQFLFEYFSETQRNKGNFPGRFSGRQFSNSRSEMNVSTLELGDSALYLCASSLGGTGGKAFFGQGTRLTVV.

Worth noting for this clonotype: Relative to the germline gene, one junction end is altered; a read error may explain this. The chain employs TRBV6-2 or TRBV6-3 and TRBJ2-3; 12 bases fit TRBD2. Germline V gives CDR1 MNHEY, CDR2 SVGEGT. The CDR3 contains 17 residues. The chain's CDR3 is CASGYSRTSGGTDTQYF. The CDR3 bases are TGTGCCAGCGGTTACTCGAGGACTAGCGGGGGCACAGATACGCAGTATTTT.

The rearrangement uses TRBV12-3 or TRBV12-4 and TRBJ1-6, with 7 bases fitting TRBD1. This CDR3 contains 15 residues. Trimming cost V 5 bases and J 5 bases; bases outside gene matches: 6. CDR3 DNA sequence: TGTGCCAGCAGTCACAGGGGCCGGGATAATTCACCCCTCCACTTT. Translating it yields CASSHRGRDNSPLHF.

The chain combines TRBV15 with TRBJ1-5; TRBD1 is a possible D gene (5 bases). The V end lost 3 bases, the J end lost 6 bases, and 15 bases lay between the germline ends. Germline V gene data show CDR1 as LNHNV and CDR2 as YYDKDF (reference sequence). The CDR3 is 15 residues long. The CDR3 DNA sequence: TGTGCCACCAGCAGGGCACCCCAGGGAACTCAGCCCCAGCATTTT. This gives the protein CATSRAPQGTQPQHF.